This T cell receptor beta chain stems from a study of blood T cell repertoires in COVID-19 (dated by TCRdb to the early 2020s). As for the study more broadly: Samples covering the acute and convalescent phases of COVID-19 were provided by collaborators in the United States, Italy and Spain. The material from the prospective study consisted of cDNA or gDNA derived from T cells, B-cell-depleted T cells, or PBMCs. Deeply sampled blood TCRbeta repertoires from subjects exposed to, actively infected with, or recovered from COVID-19 were included in the dataset. The repertoires were released in a freely available public database intended as a resource for research on the immune response to SARS-CoV-2. The samples were drawn from two sources: the first 160 participants of the ongoing ImmuneRACE study, and 950 to 1,500 subjects contributed by 6 global collaborators. Sample metadata almost always included a de-identified subject ID, COVID-19 status, age in years and sex. HLA class I and class II types, where available, came from metadata supplied by the sample provider rather than from assay-based typing. General conclusions and limits of the study: The quantity of clinical and demographic metadata differed by source and by participant and was supplied without curation.

Each collaborating institution followed its own protocols to collect whole blood in K2EDTA tubes. Collaborator samples were shipped for TCRbeta analysis as frozen whole blood, isolated PBMCs, or DNA extracted from either sample type. TCRbeta CDR3 regions were amplified from genomic DNA by means of the immunoSEQ Assay, a bias-controlled multiplex PCR. As for the authors' bioinformatics: Nucleated cell counts per sample were estimated from amplification of reference gene primers within the assay. To quantify the absolute abundance of each unique TCRbeta CDR3 rearrangement, sequence reads were collapsed and filtered. For each sample, productive Simpson clonality was calculated by taking the square root of Simpson's diversity index across productive rearrangements. TCRdb's version of the immuneACCESS table is confined to in-frame rearrangements and falls short of the full clone set. An unresolved V gene accounts for under half of the shortfall where checked; the remainder is of unknown origin. That table gives V, J and clone size, and the DNA gave D and trimming. In all, the sample holds roughly 150,000 clones, and about 77% of those were seen once. The ten most abundant clones make up approximately 15% of the sample.

With regard to this clone: Its specific antigen is unknown. Nothing much larger sits one base from this clone, and base qualities are not available.

The junction carries 8 bases between V and J, which are trimmed by 0 bases and 2 bases respectively. The CDR3 runs 14 amino acids, cysteine and phenylalanine included. Left in the record is the CDR3 DNA by itself, 42 bases read in frame from the first base. According to the germline V gene, CDR1 reads MGHRA and CDR2 reads YSYEKL. The chain was built from TRBV4-1 and TRBJ2-7, and TRBD2 may be the D gene, going by 6 matching bases. Sequencing was done on a sample of peripheral blood. The receptor was derived from a woman over 75 with acute or convalescent COVID-19. The nucleotides are TGCGCCAGCAGCCAAGAGCCGGGAGCCTACGAGCAGTACTTC. It translates as CASSQEPGAYEQYF.